The rows below give T cell receptor beta chains drawn from one sample of a study of T cell changes during pregnancy in multiple sclerosis. Clones were sequenced by immunoSEQ multiplex PCR, and TCRdb holds only the in-frame ones, with some missing. The data hold tens of thousands of clones, with about 90% observed a single time. Here the sequenced sample was PBMCs, taken in the first trimester of pregnancy. These receptors all come from a female donor in good health, serving as a control in a pregnancy study. Some clones in this sample may be carry-over from other donors' samples. Each CDR3 is given with its conserved first and last residue. The order of the fields is V gene, J gene, clone size, D gene, CDR3 protein, CDR3 DNA. The D gene is left open where the match is weak. Where a row states a size, it is once, few, many or the class of an expanded clone; other rows omit it.

>TRBV11-2|TRBJ1-2|few|-
CASSLVSQGPVLGYTF
TGTGCCAGCAGCTTAGTTTCACAGGGTCCGGTACTCGGCTACACCTTC
>TRBV7-6|TRBJ2-5|-|TRBD2
CASSEGTSGMGETQYF
TGTGCCAGCAGCGAGGGGACTAGCGGGATGGGGGAGACCCAGTACTTC
>TRBV27|TRBJ1-6|-|TRBD1
CASSWDRTSPLHF
TGTGCCAGCAGTTGGGACAGGACTTCACCCCTCCACTTT
>TRBV18|TRBJ1-2|-|-
CASSPPSGVNGYTF
TGTGCCAGCTCACCACCATCAGGGGTGAATGGCTACACCTTC
>TRBV28|TRBJ2-7|-|TRBD1
CASSSTGTGSYEQYF
TGTGCCAGCAGTTCCACCGGGACAGGGTCCTACGAGCAGTACTTC
>TRBV11-2|TRBJ2-1|-|TRBD1
CASSLEGAFNEQFF
TGTGCCAGCAGCCTTGAGGGGGCCTTTAATGAGCAGTTCTTC
>TRBV4-3|TRBJ1-6|-|-
CASSQEGPGEPSPLHF
TGCGCCAGCAGCCAAGAGGGGCCGGGGGAGCCCTCACCCCTCCACTTT
>TRBV6-5|TRBJ1-1|-|-
CASMSVVGGHTEAFF
TGTGCCAGTATGTCTGTGGTCGGGGGGCACACTGAAGCTTTCTTT
>TRBV6-1|TRBJ1-4|-|TRBD1
CASSRDRLNEKLFF
TGTGCCAGCAGCAGGGACAGACTAAATGAAAAACTGTTTTTT
>TRBV5-4|TRBJ1-2|-|-
CASSLAGRHHYGYTF
TGTGCCAGCAGCTTGGCCGGCAGGCACCACTATGGCTACACCTTC
>TRBV23-1|TRBJ2-3|-|TRBD2
CASSQSGLARGTDTQYF
TGCGCCAGCAGTCAATCGGGACTAGCTAGAGGCACAGATACGCAGTATTTT
>TRBV28|TRBJ1-2|once|TRBD1
CASSSGGPLGYTF
TGTGCCAGCAGTTCAGGGGGACCCCTCGGCTACACCTTC
>TRBV6-5|TRBJ1-4|-|-
CASSYNRNEKLFF
TGTGCCAGCAGTTACAATCGGAATGAAAAACTGTTTTTT
>TRBV28|TRBJ1-1|once|TRBD1
CASSFSGQANTEAFF
TGTGCCAGCAGCTTTTCGGGACAGGCGAACACTGAAGCTTTCTTT
>TRBV4-1|TRBJ2-1|-|TRBD2
CASSPLGLAGAHNEQFF
TGCGCCAGCAGCCCCCTAGGGCTAGCGGGGGCCCACAATGAGCAGTTCTTC
>TRBV9|TRBJ2-2|-|TRBD2
CASSVPPTTPSGKNTGELFF
TGTGCCAGCAGCGTACCACCCACCACTCCAAGCGGGAAAAACACCGGGGAGCTGTTTTTT
>TRBV5-1|TRBJ2-1|once|-
CASSLRTTLNEQFF
TGCGCCAGCAGCTTAAGGACAACCCTCAATGAGCAGTTCTTC
>TRBV4-1|TRBJ2-7|once|TRBD2
CASSQDERDREQYF
TGCGCCAGCAGCCAAGATGAGCGGGACCGCGAGCAGTACTTC
>TRBV5-8|TRBJ1-1|few|-
CASRFRGNEAFF
TGTGCCAGCAGATTTAGGGGAAATGAAGCTTTCTTT
>TRBV6-5|TRBJ2-7|-|-
CASSTAATYEQYF
TGTGCCAGCAGTACGGCGGCAACCTACGAGCAGTACTTC